These 27 T cell receptor beta chains were sequenced from one sample in a study of blood T cell repertoires in COVID-19. The assay was immunoSEQ multiplex PCR, and TCRdb's table has in-frame clones only and misses some. The sample yields about 100,000 clones, around 85% seen once. The sample taken for sequencing was PBMCs or T cells enriched from blood (not recorded which). Source of these receptors: a woman in her forties or fifties who had recovered from COVID-19.

The V call is TRBV5-1, the J call TRBJ2-7, with a weak D call TRBD1 (6 bases). V shed 7 bases and J shed 1 base, with 15 bases lying between them. The CDR3 runs 14 residues. CDR1 SGHRS and CDR2 YFSETQ come from the germline V gene. Here the CDR3 DNA reads TGCGCCAGCCGGACAGAGCTTTATTCCTACGAGCAGTACTTC. Protein sequence: CASRTELYSYEQYF.

The chain recombines TRBV10-3 with TRBJ1-6, with TRBD1 identical over 7 bases. J gave up 11 bases and V 2 bases, and 3 bases lay outside the gene matches. Per germline, CDR1 ENHRY and CDR2 SYGVKD. The CDR3 extends over 13 amino acids. CDR3 in amino acids: CAISEGTVTPLHF. The CDR3 nucleotides are TGTGCCATCAGTGAGGGGACAGTTACACCCCTCCACTTT.

This chain joins TRBV20-1 and TRBJ2-5; D is ambiguous. V lost 6 bases and J 5 bases, leaving 10 bases between the germline ends. From germline, CDR1 is DFQATT and CDR2 SNEGSKA (reference sequence). The CDR3 has 11 residues. The CDR3 coding sequence is TGCAGTGCAACGTTCCAGGAGACCCAGTACTTC. It yields the protein CSATFQETQYF.

In its sample, this clone was seen once. This rearrangement joins TRBV5-1 to TRBJ1-2; no definite D call. The V end lost 4 bases, the J end lost 7 bases, and 20 bases lay between the germline ends. Germline values: CDR1 SGHRS, CDR2 YFSETQ. CDR3 length equals 15 residues. CDR3 in amino acids: CASSQAGRAESGYTF. Written as DNA, the CDR3 is TGCGCCAGCAGCCAGGCGGGGAGGGCGGAGAGTGGCTACACCTTC.

This clone came up once. This chain connects TRBV28 to TRBJ2-5, with D possibly being TRBD2 (5 bases). This CDR3 is built from 18 residues. Germline V gene data show CDR1 as MDHEN and CDR2 as SYDVKM. Trimming removed 3 bases at V and 5 bases at J, with 25 bases between. The CDR3 DNA follows: TGTGCCAGCAGTTTCCCCCAGAGGATCCGGGGAGTACACGAGACCCAGTACTTC. This gives the protein CASSFPQRIRGVHETQYF.

The chain uses TRBV6-5 and TRBJ2-7; 8 nucleotides align to TRBD1. J gave up 5 bases and V 6 bases, and 9 bases lay outside the gene matches. Germline-derived CDR1 and CDR2 are MNHEY and SVGAGI. This CDR3 region has 14 residues. The CDR3 is CASSLRDRSNEQYF. The CDR3, as DNA: TGTGCCAGCAGCTTACGGGACAGGTCAAACGAGCAGTACTTC.

The chain has TRBV19 and TRBJ2-7; 8 bases are a match to TRBD2. The V gene end was trimmed by 4 bases and the J gene end by 5 bases; junction bases not matched to a gene: 7. This CDR3 has 14 residues. CDR1 and CDR2 (germline): LNHDA, SQIVND (reference sequence). The CDR3 nucleotides are TGTGCCAGTAGTACCCTAGCGGGCGAGGACGAGCAGTACTTC. Translation gives CASSTLAGEDEQYF. Full variable domain (outside the CDR3, taken from reference TRBV19 and TRBJ2-7): DGGITQSPKYLFRKEGQNVTLSCEQNLNHDAMYWYRQDPGQGLRLIYYSQIVNDFQKGDIAEGYSVSREKKESFPLTVTSAQKNPTAFYLCASSTLAGEDEQYFGPGTRLTVT.

V is TRBV30 and J is TRBJ2-5, with 7 bases aligning to TRBD2. Germline CDR1 reads GTSNPN; CDR2 reads SVGIG (reference sequence). The V and J ends lost 5 bases and 1 base, in that order; junction bases with no gene match: 10. CDR3 length: 15 residues. The CDR3 DNA reads as TGTGCCTGGGGAGGGGACTACCAACTCCAAGAGACCCAGTACTTC. This gives the protein CAWGGDYQLQETQYF. Full variable domain (missing parts from reference TRBV30 and TRBJ2-5): SQTIHQWPATLVQPVGSPLSLECTVEGTSNPNLYWYRQAAGRGLQLLFYSVGIGQISSEVPQNLSASRPQDRQFILSSKKLLLSDSGFYLCAWGGDYQLQETQYFGPGTRLLVL.

This clone has a single count. The genes are TRBV27 and TRBJ2-3; 9 bases fit TRBD2. From germline, CDR1 is MNHEY and CDR2 SMNVEV (reference sequence). CDR3 length: 17 amino acids. After removal of 3 bases from V and 0 bases from J, the junction contained 7 bases not matched to a gene. CDR3 DNA sequence: TGTGCCAGCAGTTTTAGCGGCGGGGGGGCTAGCACAGATACGCAGTATTTT. Its protein product is CASSFSGGGASTDTQYF.

The chain is built from TRBV10-3 and TRBJ1-1, with D unclear. Trimming took 7 bases from V and 4 from J, leaving 13 bases between them. The CDR3 has 13 residues. Germline assignment: CDR1 ENHRY and CDR2 SYGVKD. The CDR3 DNA follows: TGTGCCATCATAAGCGTCTCGGGCACTGAAGCTTTCTTT. Encoded protein: CAIISVSGTEAFF.

The J gene is TRBJ2-2, the V gene TRBV11-2; D ambiguous. Per germline, CDR1 SGHAT and CDR2 FQNNGV. V was shortened by 5 bases and J by 1 base, with 11 bases between the two germline ends. CDR3 length: 15 amino acids. CDR3: CASSPGVGNTGELFF. The CDR3 DNA is TGTGCCAGCAGCCCTGGAGTAGGGAACACCGGGGAGCTGTTTTTT.

The V gene is TRBV23-1, the J gene TRBJ2-7, with TRBD1 matching 10 bases. TRBV23-1 is labeled an ORF, and its function is uncertain. This CDR3 region has 16 residues. The trim removed 4 bases at V and 5 bases at J, leaving 11 bases unmatched. The CDR3 here is CASSPGAGTGVHEQYF. CDR3 nucleotide sequence: TGCGCCAGCAGTCCCGGAGCCGGGACAGGGGTCCACGAGCAGTACTTC.

The rearrangement links TRBV4-1 to TRBJ2-1; maybe TRBD2 (5 bases). The CDR3 covers 14 residues. CDR1 and CDR2 from the germline V gene are MGHRA and YSYEKL. V was clipped by 5 bases and J by 2 bases, with 10 bases between them. CDR3 sequence reads: CASSSGVTYNEQFF. The CDR3 DNA reads as TGCGCCAGCAGCTCCGGGGTTACCTACAATGAGCAGTTCTTC.

CDR3 bases: TGTGCCCGCCCCGACAGGGATCCTGAGCAGTTCTTC. Amino acid sequence: CARPDRDPEQFF. The chain couples TRBV19 to TRBJ2-1; TRBD1 agrees at 7 bases. This CDR3 is 12 amino acids long. J lost 9 bases, V lost 11 bases, and 10 bases had no gene match. CDR1 is LNHDA, CDR2 SQIVND, per germline (reference sequence). The variable domain in full, completed from reference TRBV19 and TRBJ2-1, reads DGGITQSPKYLFRKEGQNVTLSCEQNLNHDAMYWYRQDPGQGLRLIYYSQIVNDFQKGDIAEGYSVSREKKESFPLTVTSAQKNPTAFYLCARPDRDPEQFFGPGTRLTVL.

This clone was seen a handful of times. This rearrangement joins TRBV9 to TRBJ2-2; 8 bases align to TRBD1. This CDR3 has 16 residues. The germline V gene encodes CDR1 SGDLS and CDR2 YYNGEE. V lost 3 bases, J lost 6 bases, and 10 bases stayed unmatched. The CDR3 protein is CASSAGNRGMPGELFF. The CDR3 bases are TGTGCCAGCAGCGCTGGGAACAGGGGGATGCCCGGGGAGCTGTTTTTT.

The chain has TRBV7-3 and TRBJ2-3; 7 bases are shared with TRBD1. Trimming at V came to 5 bases and at J to 4 bases, leaving 3 bases not matched to a gene. This CDR3 has 13 amino acids. Germline CDR1 is SGHTA and CDR2 is FQGTGA. Here the CDR3 DNA reads TGTGCCAGCAGCGTCGGGACAGCAGATACGCAGTATTTT. Protein: CASSVGTADTQYF. Combining the CDR3 with reference TRBV7-3 and TRBJ2-3 gives the whole variable domain GAGVSQTPSNKVTEKGKYVELRCDPISGHTALYWYRQSLGQGPEFLIYFQGTGAADDSGLPNDRFFAVRPEGSVSTLKIQRTERGDSAVYLCASSVGTADTQYFGPGTRLTVL.

The CDR3 sequence is CASSLGDRGLNEKLFF. DNA for the CDR3: TGTGCCAGCAGCTTAGGAGACAGGGGGCTTAATGAAAAACTGTTTTTT. The rearrangement joins TRBV7-9 to TRBJ1-4; 10 positions agree with TRBD1. V lost 1 base to trimming and J lost 4 bases; unmatched junction nucleotides: 3. Germline V gives CDR1 SEHNR, CDR2 FQNEAQ (reference sequence). The CDR3 runs 16 residues.

The chain couples TRBV2 to TRBJ2-7; D perhaps matches TRBD2 (5 bases). Trimming cost V 5 bases and J 4 bases, with 6 bases left between them. This CDR3 spans 11 amino acids. Germline V gene sequence: CDR1 SNHLY, CDR2 FYNNEI. CDR3 loop: CASSRTYEQYF. The CDR3 DNA reads TGTGCCAGCAGTAGGACTTACGAGCAGTACTTC.

V and J are TRBV24-1 and TRBJ1-2, with TRBD1 identical over 7 bases. CDR1 is KGHDR, CDR2 SFDVKD, per germline. The J segment lost 4 bases and the V segment lost 4 bases, leaving 11 bases of the junction unmatched. This CDR3 is built from 16 residues. In DNA form, the CDR3 reads TGTGCCACCAGTGACTCACGACAAACAGGGGCCTATGGCTACACCTTC. This gives the protein CATSDSRQTGAYGYTF.

This chain connects TRBV7-9 to TRBJ2-1; 11 bases are shared with TRBD2. V lost 1 base and J lost 8; bases outside the gene matches: 7. There are 16 residues in the CDR3. In germline, CDR1 is SEHNR, CDR2 FQNEAQ (reference sequence). This CDR3 reads CASSLGLAGGGDEQFF. Here the CDR3 DNA reads TGTGCCAGCAGCTTAGGGCTAGCGGGGGGAGGCGATGAGCAGTTCTTC.

This sequence joins TRBV2 and TRBJ1-1; no reliable D call. Germline assignment: CDR1 SNHLY and CDR2 FYNNEI. Trimming left V 4 bases short and J 5 bases short, with 11 bases between. CDR3 size: 13 residues. The CDR3 is CASSGQLATEAFF. CDR3 in DNA: TGTGCCAGCAGTGGCCAACTAGCGACTGAAGCTTTCTTT.

CDR3 sequence (DNA): TGTGCCAGCAGCTTAATAAACAGGTGGATTCGGGAAGAGACCCAGTACTTC. Translating it yields CASSLINRWIREETQYF. The V and J genes are TRBV7-3 and TRBJ2-5; D may be TRBD1 (5 bases). Per the germline V gene, CDR1 is SGHTA and CDR2 is FQGTGA. The CDR3 sequence is 17 residues long. The germline V and J ends were trimmed by 1 base and 3 bases, with 18 bases remaining between them.

The chain uses TRBV3-1 (or the pseudogene TRBV3-2) and TRBJ2-5, with a weak D call TRBD2 (5 bases). CDR3 size: 13 residues. V was pared by 4 bases and J by 6 bases, with 12 bases between. Looked up from germline, CDR1 is LGHDT and CDR2 is YNNKEL (reference sequence). Written as DNA, the CDR3 is TGTGCCAGCAGCCTCGGGATTGCGAAGACCCAGTACTTC. Protein product: CASSLGIAKTQYF.

The V gene is TRBV25-1, the J gene TRBJ2-6; 7 nucleotides match TRBD1. This CDR3 is built from 18 residues. Germline lookup yields CDR1 MGHDK and CDR2 SYGVNS. Trimming removed 4 bases from V and 0 bases from J; junction bases left unmatched: 9. The CDR3 DNA follows: TGTGCCAGCAGTGGTACCGGGACAGACCTCTCTGGGGCCAACGTCCTGACTTTC. Encoded protein: CASSGTGTDLSGANVLTF.

This clone occurred a few times. Written as DNA, the CDR3 is TGTGCCAGCAGCTTAGAGATACAGAGTTACGAGCAGTACTTC. Translation: CASSLEIQSYEQYF. V gene TRBV7-6 combines with J gene TRBJ2-7; D unresolved. Germline V gene lookup returns CDR1 SGHVS and CDR2 FNYEAQ. The CDR3 is 14 residues long. V was shortened by 1 base and J by 4 bases, with 11 bases between the two germline ends.

The CDR3 spells CATSDPNSINEKLFF. CDR3 sequence (DNA): TGTGCCACCAGTGATCCCAACAGTATTAATGAAAAACTGTTTTTT. The chain combines TRBV24-1 with TRBJ1-4, with D uncertain. The CDR3 has 15 residues. Per the germline V gene, CDR1 is KGHDR and CDR2 is SFDVKD. The V end was cut by 3 bases, the J end by 4 bases, with 11 bases between.

The CDR3 DNA reads TGTGCCAGCAGCTTAATTGGACAGGGGATCACTGAAGCTTTCTTT. The encoded protein is CASSLIGQGITEAFF. This chain links TRBV7-3 with TRBJ1-1; 9 bases are a match to TRBD1. The CDR3 consists of 15 residues. The V gene end was trimmed by 1 base and the J gene end by 4 bases; junction bases not matched to a gene: 4. CDR1 is SGHTA, CDR2 FQGTGA, per germline.